This TCR beta chain emerged from a study of blood T cell repertoires in COVID-19. Authors' analysis steps: Reference gene primer amplification in the assay estimated nucleated cell counts. Measured with immunoSEQ multiplex PCR; TCRdb has only the in-frame clones, and not every one. The D gene and trimming were derived from the DNA, and the V and J assignments and clone size from that table. The table has about 270,000 clones, roughly nine tenths seen once; the top ten hold roughly 2.3%. Trimming left V 0 bases short and J 4 bases short, with 13 bases between. CDR3 length: 16 amino acids. Looked up from germline, CDR1 is MGHRA and CDR2 is YSYEKL.

Input material: PBMCs or T cells enriched from blood (not recorded which). The chain carries TRBV4-1 and TRBJ2-1; possibly TRBD2 for D (7 bases). This clonotype was sampled from a woman under 30 who had recovered from COVID-19. CDR3: CASSQDGGGSYNEQFF. CDR3 nucleotides: TGCGCCAGCAGCCAAGATGGCGGGGGCTCTTACAATGAGCAGTTCTTC.